These 7 T cell receptor beta chains came from one sample sequenced in a study of T cells in Graves' hyperthyroidism and ophthalmopathy. Amplified TCR beta CDR3 regions derived from RNA transcripts. An initial round of RT-PCR targeting the TCR CDR3 relied on the HTBI primer set. A single record per CDR3 protein comes from TCRdb applying MiXCR to the multiplex PCR reads. The table records approximately 350,000 distinct CDR3 sequences, about 15% of them present only once. Sequenced material: blood. These receptors came from an older woman with Graves' ophthalmopathy.

This clonotype was observed a few times. The chain employs TRBV28 and TRBJ2-3; 7 nucleotides line up with TRBD1. The CDR3 is 15 residues long. V lost 6 bases and J lost 1; bases outside the gene matches: 7. Germline CDR1 is MDHEN and CDR2 is SYDVKM. This CDR3 reads CASSSDRVGTDTQYF. The CDR3 coding sequence is TGTGCCAGCAGCTCAGACAGGGTGGGCACAGATACGCAGTATTTT.

The CDR3 sequence is CASSLTLAREQYF. CDR3 sequence (DNA): TGTGCCAGCAGCTTAACGTTAGCTAGAGAGCAGTACTTC. This rearrangement joins TRBV7-8 to TRBJ2-7; D is unclear. CDR1 is SGHVS, CDR2 FQNEAQ, per germline. The length of the CDR3 is 13 residues. V gave up 2 bases and J gave up 7 bases, with 12 bases separating them.

This clonotype was counted only a few times. The chain uses TRBV9 and TRBJ1-4; 7 bases match TRBD1. The trim removed 3 bases at V and 3 bases at J, leaving 8 bases unmatched. Germline-derived CDR1 and CDR2 are SGDLS and YYNGEE. The CDR3 contains 16 residues. CDR3 DNA: TGTGCCAGCAGCGCTTTCCCCGGGACAGCTAATGAAAAACTGTTTTTT. Its protein is CASSAFPGTANEKLFF.

A word on this clonotype: Relative to the germline gene, one junction end is altered; a read error may explain this. The chain recombines TRBV12-3 or TRBV12-4 with TRBJ1-3, with D tentatively TRBD1 (6 bases). The CDR3 extends over 16 amino acids. This CDR3 is CASSLARPGDGNTIYF. The CDR3 region has the DNA TGTGCCAGCAGCTTAGCGCGGCCAGGGGATGGAAACACCATATATTTT.

This clonotype was observed at least ten times. In DNA, the CDR3 is TGTGCCAGTTCCCTGGCGGCAGGGGGCTGGTATGAGCAGTTCTTC. Translating it yields CASSLAAGGWYEQFF. The chain couples TRBV27 to TRBJ2-1, with 8 bases identical to TRBD1. The length of the CDR3 is 15 residues. After removal of 9 bases from V and 8 bases from J, the junction contained 15 bases not matched to a gene. Per germline, CDR1 MNHEY and CDR2 SMNVEV (reference sequence).

This clonotype was seen ten or more times. The CDR3, as DNA: TGTGCCAGCAGTTATGTGTGGGGTCGTGGCTCCTACAATGAGCAGTTCTTC. Translation gives CASSYVWGRGSYNEQFF. V usage is TRBV6-2 or TRBV6-3 and J usage is TRBJ2-1; no firm D call. The germline gives CDR1 MNHEY, CDR2 SVGEGT. CDR3 length: 17 residues. With 3 bases removed from V and 0 bases from J, the gap between germline ends came to 15 bases.

The chain uses TRBV9 and TRBJ2-2, with TRBD1 matching over 8 bases. V lost 6 bases and J lost 4; bases outside the gene matches: 8. The CDR3 totals 15 residues. Germline-derived CDR1 and CDR2 are SGDLS and YYNGEE. CDR3 amino acids: CASTRDRSGTGELFF. In nucleotides, the CDR3 is TGTGCCAGCACCCGGGACAGGTCGGGCACCGGGGAGCTGTTTTTT.